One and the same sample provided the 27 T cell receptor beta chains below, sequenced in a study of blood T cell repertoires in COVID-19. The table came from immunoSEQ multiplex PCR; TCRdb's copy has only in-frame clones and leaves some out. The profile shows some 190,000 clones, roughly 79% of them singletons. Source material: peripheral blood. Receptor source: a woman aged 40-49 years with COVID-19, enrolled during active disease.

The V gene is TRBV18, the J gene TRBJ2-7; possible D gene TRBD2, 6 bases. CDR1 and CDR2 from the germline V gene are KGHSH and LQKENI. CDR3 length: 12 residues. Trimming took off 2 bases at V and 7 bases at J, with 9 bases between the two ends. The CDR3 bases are TGTGCCAGCTCACCATCTGGGGGGGAGCAGTACGTC. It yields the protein CASSPSGGEQYV.

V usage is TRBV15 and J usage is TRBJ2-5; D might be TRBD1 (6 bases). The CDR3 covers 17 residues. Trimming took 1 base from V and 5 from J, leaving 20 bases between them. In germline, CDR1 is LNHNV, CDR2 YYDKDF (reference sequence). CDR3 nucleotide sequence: TGTGCCACCAGCAGAGGAGGACAGCCCCCCGTCCGTGAGACCCAGTACTTC. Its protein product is CATSRGGQPPVRETQYF. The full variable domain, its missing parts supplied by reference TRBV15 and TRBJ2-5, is DAMVIQNPRYQVTQFGKPVTLSCSQTLNHNVMYWYQQKSSQAPKLLFHYYDKDFNNEADTPDNFQSRRPNTSFCFLDIRSPGLGDTAMYLCATSRGGQPPVRETQYFGPGTRLLVL.

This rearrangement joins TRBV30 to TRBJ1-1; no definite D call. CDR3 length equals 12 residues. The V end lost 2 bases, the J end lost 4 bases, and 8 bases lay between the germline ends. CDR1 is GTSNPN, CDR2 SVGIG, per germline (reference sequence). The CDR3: CAWSKLSTEAFF. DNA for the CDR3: TGTGCCTGGAGTAAGTTGAGCACTGAAGCTTTCTTT.

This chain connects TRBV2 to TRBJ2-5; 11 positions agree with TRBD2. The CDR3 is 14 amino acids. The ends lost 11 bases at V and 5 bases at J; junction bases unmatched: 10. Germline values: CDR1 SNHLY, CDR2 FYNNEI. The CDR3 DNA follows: TGTGCCGGGTGTAGCGGGGGGGCCGGGGAGACCCAGTACTTC. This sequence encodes CAGCSGGAGETQYF.

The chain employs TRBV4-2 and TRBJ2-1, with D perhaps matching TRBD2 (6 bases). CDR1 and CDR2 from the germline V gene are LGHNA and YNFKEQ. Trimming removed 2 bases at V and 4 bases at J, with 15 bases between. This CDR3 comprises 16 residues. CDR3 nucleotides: TGTGCCAGCAGCCAAAATCGGGGCGGGGCTTACAATGAGCAGTTCTTC. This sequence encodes CASSQNRGGAYNEQFF.

The chain's CDR3 is CASSLGGDNEKLFF. CDR3 nucleotides: TGTGCCAGCAGCCTCGGAGGGGATAATGAAAAACTGTTTTTT. The chain is built from TRBV5-6 and TRBJ1-4, with a tentative D call TRBD1 (5 bases). V lost 4 bases and J lost 4, with 11 bases in between. The V gene's germline CDR1 is SGHDT and CDR2 YYEEEE. This CDR3 comprises 14 residues.

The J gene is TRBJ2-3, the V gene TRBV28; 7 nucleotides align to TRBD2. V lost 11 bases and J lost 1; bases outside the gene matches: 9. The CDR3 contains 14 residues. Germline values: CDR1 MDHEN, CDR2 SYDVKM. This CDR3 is CAHKRGVGTDTQYF. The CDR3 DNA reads TGTGCCCACAAACGGGGGGTTGGCACAGATACGCAGTATTTT.

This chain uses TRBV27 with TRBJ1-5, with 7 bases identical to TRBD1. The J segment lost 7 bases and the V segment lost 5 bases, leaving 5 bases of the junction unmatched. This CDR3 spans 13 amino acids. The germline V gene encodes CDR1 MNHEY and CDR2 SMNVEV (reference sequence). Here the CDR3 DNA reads TGTGCCAGCAGTCCAGGGGGACCACAGCCCCAGCATTTT. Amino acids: CASSPGGPQPQHF.

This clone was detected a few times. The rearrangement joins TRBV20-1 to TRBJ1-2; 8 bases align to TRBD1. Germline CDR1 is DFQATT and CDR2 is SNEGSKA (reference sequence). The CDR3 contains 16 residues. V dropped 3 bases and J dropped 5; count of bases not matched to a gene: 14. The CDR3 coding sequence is TGCAGTGCTAGTGCACCTAACAGGGGGGGTCATTATGGCTACACCTTC. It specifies CSASAPNRGGHYGYTF.

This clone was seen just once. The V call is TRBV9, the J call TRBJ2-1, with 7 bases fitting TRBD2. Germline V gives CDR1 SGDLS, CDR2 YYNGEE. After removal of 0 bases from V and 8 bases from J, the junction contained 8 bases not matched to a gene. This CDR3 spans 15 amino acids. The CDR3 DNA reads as TGTGCCAGCAGCGTAGTCGGCGGGAGTGGCTATGAGCAGTTCTTC. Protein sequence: CASSVVGGSGYEQFF. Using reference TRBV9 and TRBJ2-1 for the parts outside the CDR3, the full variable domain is DSGVTQTPKHLITATGQRVTLRCSPRSGDLSVYWYQQSLDQGLQFLIQYYNGEERAKGNILERFSAQQFPDLHSELNLSSLELGDSALYFCASSVVGGSGYEQFFGPGTRLTVL.

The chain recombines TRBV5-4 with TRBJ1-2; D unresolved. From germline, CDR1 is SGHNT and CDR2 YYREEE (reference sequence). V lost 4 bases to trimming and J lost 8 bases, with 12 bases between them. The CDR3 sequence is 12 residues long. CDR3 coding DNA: TGTGCCAGCAGCGAACCGAACGGGGGCTACACCTTC. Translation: CASSEPNGGYTF.

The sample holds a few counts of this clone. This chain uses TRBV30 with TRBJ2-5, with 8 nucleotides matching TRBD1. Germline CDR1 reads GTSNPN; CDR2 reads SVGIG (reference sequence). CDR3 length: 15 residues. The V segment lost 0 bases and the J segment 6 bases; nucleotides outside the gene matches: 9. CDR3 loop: CAWSVRDRGGKTQYF. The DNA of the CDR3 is TGTGCCTGGAGTGTACGAGACAGGGGAGGAAAGACCCAGTACTTC.

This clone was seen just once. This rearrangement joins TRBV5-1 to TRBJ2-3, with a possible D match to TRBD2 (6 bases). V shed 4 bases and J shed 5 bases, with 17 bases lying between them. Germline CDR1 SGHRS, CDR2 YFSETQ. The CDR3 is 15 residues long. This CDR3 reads CASSRGSGPLDTQYF. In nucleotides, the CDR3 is TGCGCCAGCAGCCGCGGTAGCGGTCCCTTAGATACGCAGTATTTT.

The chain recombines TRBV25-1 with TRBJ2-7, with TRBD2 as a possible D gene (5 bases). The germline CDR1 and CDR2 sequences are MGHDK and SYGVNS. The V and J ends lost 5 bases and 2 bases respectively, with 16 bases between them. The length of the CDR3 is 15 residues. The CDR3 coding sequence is TGTGCCAGCAGTCCACCCCGTCGGGGTCCCTACGAGCAGTACTTC. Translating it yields CASSPPRRGPYEQYF.

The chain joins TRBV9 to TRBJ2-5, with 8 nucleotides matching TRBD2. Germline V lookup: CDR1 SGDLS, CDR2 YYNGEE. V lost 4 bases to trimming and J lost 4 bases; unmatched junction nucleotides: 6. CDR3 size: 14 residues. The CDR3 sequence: CASSRAGTRETQYF. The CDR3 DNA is TGTGCCAGCAGCAGAGCGGGGACTAGAGAGACCCAGTACTTC.

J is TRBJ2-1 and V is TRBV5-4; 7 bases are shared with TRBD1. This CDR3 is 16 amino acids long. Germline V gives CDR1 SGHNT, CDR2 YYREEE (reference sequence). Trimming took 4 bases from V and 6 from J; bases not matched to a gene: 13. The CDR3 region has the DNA TGTGCCAGCAGCCTGCTTATACAGGGGATCGTCAATGAGCAGTTCTTC. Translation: CASSLLIQGIVNEQFF.

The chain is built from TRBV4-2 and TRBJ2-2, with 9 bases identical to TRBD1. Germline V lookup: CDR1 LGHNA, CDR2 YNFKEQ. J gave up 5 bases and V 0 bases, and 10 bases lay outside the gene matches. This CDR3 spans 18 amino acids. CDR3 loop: CASSQEDWDRVETGELFF. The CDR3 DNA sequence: TGTGCCAGCAGCCAAGAGGATTGGGACAGGGTTGAAACCGGGGAGCTGTTTTTT.

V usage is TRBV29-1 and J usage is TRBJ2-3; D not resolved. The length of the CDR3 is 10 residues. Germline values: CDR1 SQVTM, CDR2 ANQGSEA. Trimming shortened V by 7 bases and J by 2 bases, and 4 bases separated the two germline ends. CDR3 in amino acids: CSDFTDTQYF. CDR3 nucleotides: TGCAGCGACTTCACAGATACGCAGTATTTT.

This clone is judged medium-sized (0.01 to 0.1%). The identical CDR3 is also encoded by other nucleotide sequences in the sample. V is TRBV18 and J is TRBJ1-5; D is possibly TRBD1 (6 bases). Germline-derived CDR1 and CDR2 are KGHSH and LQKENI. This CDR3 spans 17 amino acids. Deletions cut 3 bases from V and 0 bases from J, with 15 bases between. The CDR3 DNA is TGTGCCAGCTCACCGTCAGGGGACCCCTATAGCAATCAGCCCCAGCATTTT. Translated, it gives CASSPSGDPYSNQPQHF.

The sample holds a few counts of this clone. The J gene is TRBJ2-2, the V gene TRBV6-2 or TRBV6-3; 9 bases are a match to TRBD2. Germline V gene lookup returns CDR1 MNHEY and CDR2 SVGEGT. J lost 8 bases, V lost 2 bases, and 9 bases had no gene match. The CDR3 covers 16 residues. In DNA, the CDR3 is TGTGCCAGCAGTTACCGGGGGCTAGCGGGAACGGGGGAGCTGTTTTTT. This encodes CASSYRGLAGTGELFF.

The chain's CDR3 is CASSWDRNSGNTIYF. For the CDR3, the DNA is TGTGCCAGCAGCTGGGACAGGAACTCTGGAAACACCATATATTTT. The V and J genes are TRBV7-2 and TRBJ1-3; TRBD1 matches 8 bases. The CDR3 is 15 amino acids. Germline trimming cut 4 bases from V and 0 bases from J; bases unmatched to any gene: 2. Germline V gene lookup returns CDR1 SGHTA and CDR2 FQGNSA.

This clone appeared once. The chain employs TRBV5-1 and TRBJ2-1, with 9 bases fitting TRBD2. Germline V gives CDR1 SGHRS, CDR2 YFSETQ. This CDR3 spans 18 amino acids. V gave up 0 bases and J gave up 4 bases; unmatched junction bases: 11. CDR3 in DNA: TGCGCCAGCAGCTTGGGGTCGGCGGGAGGGCCGAGGTACAATGAGCAGTTCTTC. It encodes CASSLGSAGGPRYNEQFF.

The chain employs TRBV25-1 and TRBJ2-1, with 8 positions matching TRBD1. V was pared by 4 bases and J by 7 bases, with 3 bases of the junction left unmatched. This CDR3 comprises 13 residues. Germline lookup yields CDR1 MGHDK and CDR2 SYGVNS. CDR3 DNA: TGTGCCAGCAGTGGCTACAGGGGGAATGAGCAGTTCTTC. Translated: CASSGYRGNEQFF.

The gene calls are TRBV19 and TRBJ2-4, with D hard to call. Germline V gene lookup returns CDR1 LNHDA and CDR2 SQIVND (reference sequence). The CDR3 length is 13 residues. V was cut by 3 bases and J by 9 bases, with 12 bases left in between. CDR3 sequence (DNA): TGTGCCAGTAGTATCTCTCCAGTTGCCATTCAGTACTTC. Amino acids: CASSISPVAIQYF.

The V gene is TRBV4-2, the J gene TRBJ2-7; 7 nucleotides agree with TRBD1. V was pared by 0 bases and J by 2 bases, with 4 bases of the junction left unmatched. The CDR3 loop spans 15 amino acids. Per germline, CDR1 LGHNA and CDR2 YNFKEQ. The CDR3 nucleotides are TGTGCCAGCAGCCAAGAGACAGGGAATCCCTACGAGCAGTACTTC. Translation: CASSQETGNPYEQYF.

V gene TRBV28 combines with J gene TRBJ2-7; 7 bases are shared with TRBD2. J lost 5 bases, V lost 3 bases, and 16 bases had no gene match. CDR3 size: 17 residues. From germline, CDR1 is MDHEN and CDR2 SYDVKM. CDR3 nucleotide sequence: TGTGCCAGCAGTTTGTCCCTCCTGGCGGGAGCTAGAAACGAGCAGTACTTC. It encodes CASSLSLLAGARNEQYF.

The DNA for the CDR3 is TGTGCCTGGACACCGGCAGGGGTGTCCTACGAGCAGTACTTC. Residues: CAWTPAGVSYEQYF. The chain uses TRBV30 and TRBJ2-7, with TRBD1 as a possible D gene (6 bases). CDR1 is GTSNPN and CDR2 is SVGIG in the germline V gene (reference sequence). V lost 4 bases and J lost 1, with 14 bases in between. The CDR3 extends over 14 amino acids.